The subject of this entry is one T cell receptor beta chain. This clone was recorded only once. It has no known antigen specificity. Base-call qualities are not available, and no considerably larger clone is one nucleotide away. This sample stems from a study of blood T cell repertoires in COVID-19 (dated by TCRdb to 2020 to 2021). About the study as a whole: Collaborator samples came from the United States, Italy and Spain and covered acute and convalescent phases of COVID-19. Samples came from the ongoing ImmuneRACE study (first 160 participants) plus 1,254 subjects from 6 global collaborators. Where available, HLA class I and class II types were taken from metadata supplied by the sample provider and were not determined by assay-based typing. The material from the prospective study consisted of cDNA or gDNA derived from T cells, B-cell-depleted T cells, or PBMCs. A de-identified subject ID, COVID-19 status, age in years and sex were almost always included in the sample metadata. The dataset comprised deeply sampled blood TCRbeta repertoires from subjects exposed to, actively infected with, or recovered from COVID-19. A freely available public database, intended as a resource for researchers studying the immune response to SARS-CoV-2, is where the repertoires were released. Overall results and qualifications from the work: Clinical and demographic metadata were provided uncurated, with the amount varying by source and participant.

TCRbeta CDR3 regions were amplified from genomic DNA using the immunoSEQ Assay, a bias-controlled multiplex PCR. The authors processed their data as follows. The number of nucleated cells in each sample was estimated by amplification of reference gene primers within the assay. To quantify the absolute abundance of each unique TCRbeta CDR3 rearrangement, sequence reads were collapsed and filtered. For each sample, productive Simpson clonality was calculated as the square root of Simpson's diversity index across productive rearrangements. The table was pulled from immuneACCESS by TCRdb, which kept in-frame rearrangements only. Such tables lose some clones; where checked, under half of the loss comes from unresolved V genes, and the rest has no known cause. The V and J calls and clone size are taken from that table; D and trimming were inferred from the DNA. The sample data list roughly 250,000 clones, and around 87% of these were observed just once. The ten largest clones represent about 6% of the sample.

The germline V gene encodes CDR1 SGDLS and CDR2 YYNGEE. The V end loses 0 bases and the J end loses 7 bases, and a stretch of 10 bases separates them. CDR3 length: 13 amino acids, cysteine to phenylalanine. Left in the record is the CDR3 DNA by itself, 39 bases read in frame from the first base. Participants in the prospective study were enrolled through a virtual design, were aged roughly 18 to 100 years, and lived in roughly 24 United States geographic areas. In the prospective study, participants were assigned to cohorts based on the clinical history participants reported in a screening survey and a study questionnaire. In the prospective study, mobile phlebotomists collected whole blood, serum and a nasopharyngeal or oropharyngeal swab from each participant. Over a 2-month period, participants in the prospective study had the option of providing additional blood draws and questionnaires. Before DNA extraction, prospective study blood samples were shipped either frozen or at room temperature.

The chain is made from TRBV9 and TRBJ1-1, with the D segment identity uncertain. Material: PBMCs or T cells enriched from blood (not recorded which). The sequence was obtained from a young woman with acute COVID-19. The CDR3 protein sequence reads: CASSVGTEGEAFF. DNA sequence: TGTGCCAGCAGCGTAGGTACGGAGGGTGAAGCTTTCTTT. Full variable domain (CDR3 extended with the reference TRBV9 and TRBJ1-1 proteins): DSGVTQTPKHLITATGQRVTLRCSPRSGDLSVYWYQQSLDQGLQFLIQYYNGEERAKGNILERFSAQQFPDLHSELNLSSLELGDSALYFCASSVGTEGEAFFGQGTRLTVV.